A single sample gave rise to the 3 T cell receptor beta chains below, sequenced in a study of naive and memory T cell subsets. The beta constant-region primer was an equimolar mix of two oligonucleotides covering TRBC1 and TRBC2. MiXCR was run by TCRdb on the UMI-ligation and nested PCR reads, yielding one entry per CDR3 protein. The sample comprises about 150,000 distinct CDR3 sequences, about a sixth of which are singletons, and 0.14% to 0.15% rests with the top ten. Sequences were obtained from naive CD4+ T cells from blood. Source of these receptors: a human donor in good health.

This clonotype was seen a handful of times. This rearrangement joins TRBV24-1 to TRBJ2-1; 13 positions agree with TRBD2. Germline trimming cut 4 bases from V and 16 bases from J; bases unmatched to any gene: 9. The CDR3 sequence is 14 residues long. Germline V CDR1 and CDR2: KGHDR, SFDVKD. CDR3 nucleotide sequence: TGTGCCACCAGTGACCGGACTAGCGGGGGAGAAGACTTCTTC. This encodes CATSDRTSGGEDFF.

V and J are TRBV4-1 and TRBJ1-5; a possible D gene is TRBD1 (5 bases). CDR1 is MGHRA, CDR2 YSYEKL, per germline. Trimming left V 1 base short and J 2 bases short, with 15 bases between. The CDR3 covers 17 residues. CDR3 nucleotides: TGCGCCAGCAGCCAAGGAAGGGGTGTCAGAGGCAATCAGCCCCAGCATTTT. This encodes CASSQGRGVRGNQPQHF.

This clonotype was detected only a few times. V usage is TRBV10-3 and J usage is TRBJ2-4; TRBD1 might be the D (5 bases). The CDR3 length is 16 residues. The V end was cut by 3 bases, the J end by 0 bases, with 12 bases between. Germline assignment: CDR1 ENHRY and CDR2 SYGVKD. In DNA, the CDR3 is TGTGCCATCAGTGACGGCAGGGAACGAGCCAAAAACATTCAGTACTTC. It codes for CAISDGRERAKNIQYF.